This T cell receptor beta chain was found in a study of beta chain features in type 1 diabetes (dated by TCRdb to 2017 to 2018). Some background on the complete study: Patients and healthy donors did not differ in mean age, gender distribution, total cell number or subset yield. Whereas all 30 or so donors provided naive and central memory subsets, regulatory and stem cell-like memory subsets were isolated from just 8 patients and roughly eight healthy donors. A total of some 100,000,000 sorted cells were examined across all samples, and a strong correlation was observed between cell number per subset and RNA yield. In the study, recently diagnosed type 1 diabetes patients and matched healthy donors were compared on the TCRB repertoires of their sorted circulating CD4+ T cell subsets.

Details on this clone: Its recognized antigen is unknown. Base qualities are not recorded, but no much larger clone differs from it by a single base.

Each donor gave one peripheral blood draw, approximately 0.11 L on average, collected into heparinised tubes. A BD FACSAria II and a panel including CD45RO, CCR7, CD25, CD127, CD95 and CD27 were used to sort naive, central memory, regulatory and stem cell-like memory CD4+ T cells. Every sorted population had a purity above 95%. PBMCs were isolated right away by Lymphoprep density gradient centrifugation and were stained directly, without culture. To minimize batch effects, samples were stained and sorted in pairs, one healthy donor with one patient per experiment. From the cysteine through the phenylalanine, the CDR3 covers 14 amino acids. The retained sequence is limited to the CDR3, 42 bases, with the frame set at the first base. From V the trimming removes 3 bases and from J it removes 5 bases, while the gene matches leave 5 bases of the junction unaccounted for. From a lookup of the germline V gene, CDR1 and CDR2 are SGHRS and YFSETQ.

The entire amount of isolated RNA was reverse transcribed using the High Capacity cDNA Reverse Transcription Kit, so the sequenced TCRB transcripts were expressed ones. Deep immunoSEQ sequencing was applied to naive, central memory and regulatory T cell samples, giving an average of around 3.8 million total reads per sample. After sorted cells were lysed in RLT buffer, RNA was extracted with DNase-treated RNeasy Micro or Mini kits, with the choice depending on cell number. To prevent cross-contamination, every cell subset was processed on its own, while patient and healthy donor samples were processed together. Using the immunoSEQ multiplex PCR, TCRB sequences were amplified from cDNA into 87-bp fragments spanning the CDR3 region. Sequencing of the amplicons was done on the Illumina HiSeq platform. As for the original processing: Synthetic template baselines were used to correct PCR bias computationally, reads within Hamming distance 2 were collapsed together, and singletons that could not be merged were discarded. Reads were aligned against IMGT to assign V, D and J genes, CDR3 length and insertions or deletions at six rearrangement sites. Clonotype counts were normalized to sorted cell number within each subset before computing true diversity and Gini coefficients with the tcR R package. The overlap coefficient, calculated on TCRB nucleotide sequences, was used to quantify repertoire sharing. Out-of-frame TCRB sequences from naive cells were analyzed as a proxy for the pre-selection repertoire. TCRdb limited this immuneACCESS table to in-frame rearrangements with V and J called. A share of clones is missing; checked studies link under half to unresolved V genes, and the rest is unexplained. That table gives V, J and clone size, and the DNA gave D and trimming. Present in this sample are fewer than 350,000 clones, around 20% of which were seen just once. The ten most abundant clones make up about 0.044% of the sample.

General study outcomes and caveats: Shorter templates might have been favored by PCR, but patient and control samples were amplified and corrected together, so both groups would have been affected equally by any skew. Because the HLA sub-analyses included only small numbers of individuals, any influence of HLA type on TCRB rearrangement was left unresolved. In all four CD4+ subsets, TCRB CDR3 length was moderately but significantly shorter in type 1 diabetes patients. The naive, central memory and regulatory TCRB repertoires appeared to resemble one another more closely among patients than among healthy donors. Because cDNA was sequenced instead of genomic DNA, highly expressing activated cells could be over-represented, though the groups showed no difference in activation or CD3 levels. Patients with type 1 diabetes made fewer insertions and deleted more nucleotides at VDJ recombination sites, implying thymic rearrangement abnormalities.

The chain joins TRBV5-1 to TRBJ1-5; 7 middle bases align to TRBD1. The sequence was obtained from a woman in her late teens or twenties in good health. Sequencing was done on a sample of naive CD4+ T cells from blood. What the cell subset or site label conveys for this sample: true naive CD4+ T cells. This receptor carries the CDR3 CASSSTGPDQPQHF. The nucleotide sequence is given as TGCGCCAGCAGCTCGACAGGGCCGGATCAGCCCCAGCATTTT.